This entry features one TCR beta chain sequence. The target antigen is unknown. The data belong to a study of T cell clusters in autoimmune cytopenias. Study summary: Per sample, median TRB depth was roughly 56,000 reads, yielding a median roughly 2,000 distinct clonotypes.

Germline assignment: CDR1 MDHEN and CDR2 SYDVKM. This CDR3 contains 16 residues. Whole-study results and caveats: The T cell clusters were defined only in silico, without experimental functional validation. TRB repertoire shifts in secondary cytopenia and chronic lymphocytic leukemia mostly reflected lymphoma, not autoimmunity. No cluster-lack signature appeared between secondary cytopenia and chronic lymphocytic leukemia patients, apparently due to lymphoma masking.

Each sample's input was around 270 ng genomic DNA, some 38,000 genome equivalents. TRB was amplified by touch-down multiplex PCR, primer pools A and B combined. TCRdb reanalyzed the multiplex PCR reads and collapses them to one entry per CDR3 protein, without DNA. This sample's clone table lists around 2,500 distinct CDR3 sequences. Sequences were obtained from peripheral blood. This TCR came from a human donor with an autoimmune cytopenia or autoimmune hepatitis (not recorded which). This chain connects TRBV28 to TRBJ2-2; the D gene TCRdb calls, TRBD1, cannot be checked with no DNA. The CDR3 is CASSSTGTGGPGELFF.